These 5 T cell receptor beta chains came from one sample sequenced in a study of T cells in Graves' hyperthyroidism and ophthalmopathy. Researchers took RNA transcripts and amplified the TCR beta CDR3 regions from them. Carried out on the TCR CDR3, a first-round RT-PCR used the HTBI primer set. TCRdb reprocessed the multiplex PCR reads with MiXCR, giving one entry per CDR3 protein. The table has over 500,000 distinct CDR3 sequences, 46% seen once. The sequenced sample consisted of peripheral blood or thyroid tissue (not recorded which). These TCRs come from an adult woman with Graves' disease, either hyperthyroidism or ophthalmopathy (not recorded which).

The table lists this clonotype with many counts. This chain joins TRBV20-1 and TRBJ1-1; 7 positions agree with TRBD1. The CDR3 runs to 15 residues. Per germline, CDR1 DFQATT and CDR2 SNEGSKA (reference sequence). V gave up 4 bases and J gave up 2 bases; unmatched junction bases: 10. The chain's CDR3 is CSATSGTAKNTEAFF. The CDR3 coding sequence is TGCAGTGCTACGTCCGGGACAGCGAAAAACACTGAAGCTTTCTTT.

This clonotype came up many times. The genes are TRBV10-2 and TRBJ1-1, with D possibly being TRBD1 (5 bases). The ends were cut back, 5 bases at V and 1 base at J, with 8 bases in the middle. The CDR3 loop spans 13 amino acids. Germline-derived CDR1 and CDR2 are WSHSY and SAAADI. CDR3 sequence (DNA): TGCGCCAGCAGTCGGGGGGAGAACACTGAAGCTTTCTTT. This encodes CASSRGENTEAFF.

The chain is built from TRBV7-3 and TRBJ2-7, with TRBD1 identical over 10 bases. The CDR3 has 15 amino acids. CDR1 and CDR2 (germline): SGHTA, FQGTGA. V was clipped by 2 bases and J by 5 bases; unmatched bases: 6. This CDR3 reads CASSLYGTGEHEQYF. In DNA form, the CDR3 reads TGTGCCAGCAGCTTATACGGGACAGGGGAACACGAGCAGTACTTC.

The V and J genes are TRBV27 and TRBJ2-2; D is undetermined. V lost 2 bases and J 6 bases, leaving 10 bases between the germline ends. CDR3 size: 14 residues. CDR1 and CDR2 from the germline V gene are MNHEY and SMNVEV (reference sequence). The chain's CDR3 is CASSLGIEAGELFF. The DNA for the CDR3 is TGTGCCAGCAGTTTAGGGATTGAGGCCGGGGAGCTGTTTTTT.

Worth noting for this clonotype: Given a much more abundant clone one base away, this may be a read error. CDR3 sequence: CASSLGSGTSDTGELFF. The CDR3, as DNA: TGTGCCAGCAGCTTAGGCTCCGGGACTAGCGACACCGGGGAGCTGTTTTTT. The V call is TRBV11-2, the J call TRBJ2-2; TRBD2 matches at 10 bases. V dropped 1 base and J dropped 3; count of bases not matched to a gene: 5. Germline V CDR1 and CDR2: SGHAT, FQNNGV. The CDR3 length is 17 residues.